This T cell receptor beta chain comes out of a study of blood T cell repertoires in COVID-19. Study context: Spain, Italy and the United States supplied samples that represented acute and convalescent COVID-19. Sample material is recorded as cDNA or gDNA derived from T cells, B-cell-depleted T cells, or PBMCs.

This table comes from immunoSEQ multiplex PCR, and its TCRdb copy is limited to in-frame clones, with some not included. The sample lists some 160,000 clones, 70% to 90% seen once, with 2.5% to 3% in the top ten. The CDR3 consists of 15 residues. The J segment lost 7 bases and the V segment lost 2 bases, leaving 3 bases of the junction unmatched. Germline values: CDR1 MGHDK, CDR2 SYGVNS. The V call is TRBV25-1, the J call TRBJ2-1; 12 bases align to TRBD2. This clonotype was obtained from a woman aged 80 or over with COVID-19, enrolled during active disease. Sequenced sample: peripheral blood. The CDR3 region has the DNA TGTGCCAGCAGTGAACCTAGCGGGAGGGTGAATGAGCAGTTCTTC. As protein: CASSEPSGRVNEQFF.